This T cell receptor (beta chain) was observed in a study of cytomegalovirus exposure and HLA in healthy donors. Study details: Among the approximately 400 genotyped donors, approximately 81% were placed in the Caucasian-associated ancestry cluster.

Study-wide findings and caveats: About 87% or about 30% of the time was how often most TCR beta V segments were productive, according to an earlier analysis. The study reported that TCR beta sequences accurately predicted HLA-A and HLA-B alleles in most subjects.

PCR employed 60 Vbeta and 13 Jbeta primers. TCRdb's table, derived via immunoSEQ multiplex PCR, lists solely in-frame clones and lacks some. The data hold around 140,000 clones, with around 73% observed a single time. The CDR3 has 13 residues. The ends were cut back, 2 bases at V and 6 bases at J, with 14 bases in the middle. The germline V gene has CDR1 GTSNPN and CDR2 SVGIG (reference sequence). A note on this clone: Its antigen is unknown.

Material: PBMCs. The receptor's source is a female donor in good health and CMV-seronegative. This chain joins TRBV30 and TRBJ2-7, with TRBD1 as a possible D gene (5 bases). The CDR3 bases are TGTGCCTGGAGTCCCGTGTATGGGGCCGAGCAGTACTTC. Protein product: CAWSPVYGAEQYF.